Described below is a single T cell receptor (beta chain) sequence and its context. The entry originates in a study of blood T cell repertoires in COVID-19. Method: immunoSEQ multiplex PCR; TCRdb's copy keeps in-frame clones and lacks some. This table has more than 200,000 clones, around 80% appearing once. Losses at the gene ends were 4 bases for V and 6 bases for J; bases not matched to a gene: 7. Germline V lookup: CDR1 SNHLY, CDR2 FYNNEI. This CDR3 comprises 15 residues. Sequencing was carried out using peripheral blood. The source is a man between 60 and 70 years old with acute or convalescent COVID-19. This rearrangement joins TRBV2 to TRBJ2-1; TRBD1 matches at 9 bases. The CDR3 DNA sequence: TGTGCCAGCAGTGCCTCCGGGACAGGGATCAATGAGCAGTTCTTC. It translates to CASSASGTGINEQFF. Together with reference TRBV2 and TRBJ2-1, the CDR3 gives the full variable domain: EPEVTQTPSHQVTQMGQEVILRCVPISNHLYFYWYRQILGQKVEFLVSFYNNEISEKSEIFDDQFSVERPDGSNFTLKIRSTKLEDSAMYFCASSASGTGINEQFFGPGTRLTVL.